This T cell receptor (beta chain) was sequenced in a study of shared clonotypes between healthy human individuals. Selected positively for CCR7 and CD45RO-negative, naive CD8 cells excluded terminally differentiated effector memory CD45RA+ cells. General study points: Researchers found naive subsets generally carried larger estimated richness than memory subsets.

Worth noting for this clone: Antigen specificity is unknown.

In the original analysis: ImmunoSEQ gave junction-only sequences without quality scores, so filtering differed. This table comes from immunoSEQ multiplex PCR, and its TCRdb copy is limited to in-frame clones, with some not included. That table gives V, J and clone size, and the DNA gave D and trimming. Seen here are roughly 590,000 clones, nearly 97% observed once, and the top ten hold about 0.11%. After removal of 10 bases from V and 4 bases from J, the junction contained 15 bases not matched to a gene. The germline V gene encodes CDR1 SEHNR and CDR2 FQNEAQ (reference sequence). The CDR3 runs to 17 residues.

Sequencing input: naive CD8+ T cells sorted from blood. The rearrangement links TRBV7-9 to TRBJ2-1; TRBD2 matches at 11 bases. The TCR comes from a woman in her 30s in good health. CDR3 in DNA: TGTGCCACCCTCTTAGCGGGAGGGCCCCAGGCTTACAATGAGCAGTTCTTC. The encoded protein is CATLLAGGPQAYNEQFF.